This T cell receptor (beta chain) was identified during a study of OX40 agonist ivuxolimab in advanced cancers. General observations from the study: Clonal expansion from baseline to week 6 occurred in both CD4+ and CD8+ T cells.

No patient had autoimmune disease or received systemic immunosuppression. The assay was immunoSEQ multiplex PCR, and TCRdb's table has in-frame clones only and misses some. The sample comprises 35,000 to 45,000 clones, 70% to 90% of which are singletons, and 9.5% to 15% rests with the top ten. Trimming removed 10 bases at V and 7 bases at J, with 11 bases between. Germline CDR1 SNHLY, CDR2 FYNNEI. The CDR3 runs to 12 residues. Concerning this clone: Antigen specificity is unknown.

The chain links TRBV2 to TRBJ1-6, with D possibly being TRBD1 (5 bases). The source is an adult with an advanced solid tumor such as melanoma, head and neck, liver or kidney cancer. The sequencing here drew on CD4+ or CD8+ T cells sorted from blood, taken in a trial of the OX40 agonist ivuxolimab. The CDR3 here is CAIRQTNSPLHF. CDR3 in DNA: TGTGCCATCAGACAGACCAATTCACCCCTCCACTTT.